This T cell receptor beta chain was recorded in a study of blood T cells in healthy people across ages. General study results and limits: The study lacked donor CMV status, which possibly confounded expanded clonotype changes.

The CDR3 spans 15 residues. Germline CDR1 SGHVS, CDR2 FQNEAQ. V lost 5 bases and J lost 1, with 14 bases in between. Of note for this clonotype: No antigen is known for it.

Alongside a J-beta primer mix, a sample-barcoded 5' primer served in a second PCR lasting about 7 to 11 cycles. TCRdb processed the 5' RACE reads anew with MiXCR; each CDR3 protein has one entry. The repertoire has some 560,000 distinct CDR3 sequences, roughly a quarter of them found once; the top ten carry about 3.3%. These data also featured in a second study, about T cells of mothers and their children. From that study: Donation involved three healthy Caucasian mothers and the six children that they had. Sample barcodes and 2-4 random nucleotides came from the second PCR's M1S primer. Every mother produced more than 8 million TCR beta CDR3 reads, whereas every child provided 3 million to 3.5 million.

Specimen: blood. The rearrangement joins TRBV7-8 to TRBJ1-1; possible D gene TRBD1, 5 bases. The TCR comes from a boy between 2 and 15 years old in good health. CDR3: CASSLARGGNTEAFF. The CDR3 DNA is TGTGCCAGCAGCCTCGCCCGGGGGGGGAACACTGAAGCTTTCTTT.